These 25 T cell receptor beta chains were sequenced from one sample in a study of metastatic and nonmetastatic thyroid tumors. Treatment of any kind had been given to no patient before thyroid surgery. MiXCR reprocessed the PCR reads for TCRdb. The sample contains about 59,000 clones, around 15% of which appear only once. Material: blood. These receptors came from a male donor with papillary thyroid cancer or a benign thyroid nodule (not recorded which). Some clones in this sample may be carry-over from other donors' samples.

This clone occurred a few times. A read error may produce the germline difference seen at one junction end. The chain is built from TRBV6-1 and TRBJ2-6, with unresolved D. Germline V gene data show CDR1 as MNHNS and CDR2 as SASEGT. The CDR3 contains 15 residues. The CDR3 DNA is TGTGCCAACAGTGAGATGAGCTATGGGGCCAACGTCCTGACTTTC. Residues: CANSEMSYGANVLTF.

This clone was seen repeatedly, ten times or more. This rearrangement joins TRBV18 to TRBJ2-7, with D uncertain. Trimming pared 5 bases from V and 2 bases from J, leaving 13 bases between. The CDR3 runs to 14 residues. Germline V gene lookup returns CDR1 KGHSH and CDR2 LQKENI. The CDR3 region has the DNA TGTGCCAGCTCAATGGCACCAGAAGCCTACGAGCAGTACGTC. Protein product: CASSMAPEAYEQYV.

The rearrangement joins TRBV20-1 to TRBJ2-1, with 8 bases fitting TRBD2. CDR1 DFQATT and CDR2 SNEGSKA come from the germline V gene (reference sequence). V trimming: 6 bases; J trimming: 7 bases; junction bases outside the gene matches: 14. The CDR3 runs 15 residues. As DNA, the CDR3 is TGCAGTGCCATCTTTAGCGGGATCCTGATTAATGAGCAGTTCTTC. Translating gives CSAIFSGILINEQFF.

This chain connects TRBV7-8 to TRBJ2-7; 8 bases align to TRBD1. Trimming took 2 bases from V and 5 from J; bases not matched to a gene: 8. CDR1 is SGHVS and CDR2 is FQNEAQ in the germline V gene. CDR3 length: 15 amino acids. CDR3 residues: CASSLNRDRINEQYF. CDR3 nucleotides: TGTGCCAGCAGCTTAAACCGGGACAGGATCAACGAGCAGTACTTC.

The rearrangement joins TRBV3-1 to TRBJ2-5; D gene unclear. V shed 1 base and J shed 6 bases, with 18 bases lying between them. The CDR3 covers 16 residues. The germline V gene has CDR1 LGHDT and CDR2 YNNKEL (reference sequence). The CDR3 region has the DNA TGTGCCAGCAGCCAAGGTGCATTTGCAGGTGATAAGACCCAGTACTTC. It encodes CASSQGAFAGDKTQYF.

V is TRBV5-6 and J is TRBJ1-4; TRBD1 matches at 7 bases. Trimming at V came to 0 bases and at J to 8 bases, leaving 4 bases not matched to a gene. CDR3 length: 14 amino acids. Germline V CDR1 and CDR2: SGHDT, YYEEEE. The CDR3 sequence: CASSLGGGAEKLFF. The CDR3 nucleotides read TGTGCCAGCAGCTTGGGAGGGGGCGCGGAAAAACTGTTTTTT. The whole variable domain, filled in from reference TRBV5-6 and TRBJ1-4, reads DAGVTQSPTHLIKTRGQQVTLRCSPKSGHDTVSWYQQALGQGPQFIFQYYEEEERQRGNFPDRFSGHQFPNYSSELNVNALLLGDSALYLCASSLGGGAEKLFFGSGTQLSVL.

This clone has only a few counts. This CDR3 fails to terminate in the conserved phenylalanine or tryptophan, so it likely reflects a read error. The genes are TRBV3-1 and TRBJ1-1; TRBD1 aligns across 10 bases. The CDR3 loop spans 15 amino acids. The V gene's germline CDR1 is LGHDT and CDR2 YNNKEL (reference sequence). With 4 bases clipped from V and 1 base from J, the junction kept 3 bases outside the gene matches. As DNA, the CDR3 is TGTGCCAGCAGCCCTCGGGACAGGGGGAACACTGAAGCTTTCCTT. Translating it yields CASSPRDRGNTEAFL.

This clone was seen many times. The rearrangement uses TRBV10-3 and TRBJ1-2, with TRBD1 matching 8 bases. From germline, CDR1 is ENHRY and CDR2 SYGVKD. The CDR3 loop spans 15 amino acids. The J segment lost 8 bases and the V segment lost 4 bases, leaving 12 bases of the junction unmatched. The CDR3 DNA follows: TGTGCCATCAGTGCAGGGACAGGAACCCGGGAGGGCTACACCTTC. It encodes CAISAGTGTREGYTF.

The table lists this clone with many counts. The chain uses TRBV6-1 and TRBJ2-7; possibly TRBD2 for D (9 bases). Trimming removed 6 bases from V and 5 bases from J, with 23 bases in between. The CDR3 is 16 residues long. Germline assignment: CDR1 MNHNS and CDR2 SASEGT. CDR3 loop: CASSPRGGRGHNEQYF. CDR3 nucleotides: TGTGCCAGCAGCCCGCGGGGGGGCAGGGGGCACAACGAGCAGTACTTC.

There are a few counts of this clone. The rearrangement joins TRBV12-3 or TRBV12-4 to TRBJ2-7, with no clear D. The length of the CDR3 is 12 residues. The V and J ends lost 0 bases and 4 bases respectively, with 4 bases between them. This CDR3 is CASSLALYEQYF. The CDR3 DNA reads as TGTGCCAGCAGTTTAGCGCTGTACGAGCAGTACTTC.

This clone was seen at least ten times. V usage is TRBV5-1 and J usage is TRBJ2-7, with 12 bases identical to TRBD2. J was trimmed by 2 bases and V by 3 bases; bases with no gene match: 0. Germline V CDR1 and CDR2: SGHRS, YFSETQ. The CDR3 spans 14 residues. Written as DNA, the CDR3 is TGCGCCAGCAGCTGGACTAGCGGGGCCTACGAGCAGTACTTC. Amino acids: CASSWTSGAYEQYF. Full variable domain (remainder filled in from reference TRBV5-1 and TRBJ2-7): KAGVTQTPRYLIKTRGQQVTLSCSPISGHRSVSWYQQTPGQGLQFLFEYFSETQRNKGNFPGRFSGRQFSNSRSEMNVSTLELGDSALYLCASSWTSGAYEQYFGPGTRLTVT.

This clone was seen many times. Here the CDR3 DNA reads TGTGCCAGCAGTTACCCGACAGGGGGAGAGCATTATGGCTACACCTTC. This encodes CASSYPTGGEHYGYTF. The chain combines TRBV6-5 with TRBJ1-2; 9 positions match TRBD1. The length of the CDR3 is 16 residues. Germline loops: CDR1 MNHEY, CDR2 SVGAGI. Trimming at V came to 2 bases and at J to 5 bases, leaving 9 bases not matched to a gene.

About this clone: A junction boundary mismatches the germline segment, possibly from a read error. This chain links TRBV20-1 with TRBJ2-2, with D possibly TRBD1 on 6 matching bases. Germline lookup yields CDR1 DFQATT and CDR2 SNEGSKA (reference sequence). The CDR3 spans 19 residues. The CDR3 DNA sequence: TGCAGTGCTAGGATGGCCGTCCGACAGGCGATTAGTGGGACCGGGGAGCTATTTTTT. Translated, it gives CSARMAVRQAISGTGELFF.

Concerning this clone itself: The sample has other DNA sequences that encode this CDR3 too. The chain has TRBV19 and TRBJ2-2; D is possibly TRBD1 or TRBD2 (6 bases each). The length of the CDR3 is 16 residues. The V and J ends lost 8 bases and 5 bases respectively, with 21 bases between them. Germline V gives CDR1 LNHDA, CDR2 SQIVND (reference sequence). Here the CDR3 reads CASGRGALSNTGELFF. In DNA form, the CDR3 reads TGTGCCAGTGGAAGGGGGGCTCTCTCTAATACCGGGGAGCTGTTTTTT.

This rearrangement joins TRBV18 to TRBJ2-3; no firm D call. Germline V gene data show CDR1 as KGHSH and CDR2 as LQKENI. The CDR3 is 15 residues long. Trimming pared 3 bases from V and 1 base from J, leaving 11 bases between. CDR3 amino acids: CASSPPSAGTDTQYF. CDR3 DNA: TGTGCCAGCTCACCTCCCAGCGCAGGCACAGATACGCAGTATTTT.

This clone was seen at least ten times. The CDR3 reads CSARAGLAGGEQFF. The CDR3, as DNA: TGCAGTGCTAGAGCGGGACTAGCGGGAGGTGAGCAGTTCTTC. The chain combines TRBV20-1 with TRBJ2-1; 15 bases agree with TRBD2. The V gene's germline CDR1 is DFQATT and CDR2 SNEGSKA (reference sequence). CDR3 size: 14 residues. Losses at the gene ends were 1 base for V and 9 bases for J; bases not matched to a gene: 1.

Details on this clone: An end of the junction differs from the germline gene, which may be a read error. The V call is TRBV9, the J call TRBJ1-4, with D perhaps matching TRBD1 (6 bases). This CDR3 region has 16 residues. CDR1 is SGDLS, CDR2 YYNGEE, per germline. The CDR3 bases are TGTGCCAGCAGCGGAAGGACAGACACAACTAATGAAAAAATGTTTTTT. Its protein is CASSGRTDTTNEKMFF.

The sample holds many counts of this clone. J is TRBJ2-3 and V is TRBV24-1; unclear D gene. Trimming pared 5 bases from V and 0 bases from J, leaving 14 bases between. The CDR3 consists of 16 residues. CDR1 and CDR2 (germline): KGHDR, SFDVKD. The CDR3 DNA is TGTGCCACCAGTGCCTCAGGCGACGGGAGCACAGATACGCAGTATTTT. This encodes CATSASGDGSTDTQYF.

This clone was counted once. The chain joins TRBV5-4 to TRBJ1-4; D gene unclear. Trimming left V 4 bases short and J 3 bases short, with 10 bases between. Germline V gene sequence: CDR1 SGHNT, CDR2 YYREEE (reference sequence). The CDR3 spans 14 residues. CDR3 sequence reads: CASSAYGPNEKLFF. DNA for the CDR3: TGTGCCAGCAGCGCCTATGGTCCTAATGAAAAACTGTTTTTT.

At least ten counts were recorded for this clone. CDR3 loop: CASSEMTGGGSGANVLTF. The CDR3 DNA sequence: TGTGCCAGCAGTGAAATGACAGGGGGTGGGTCTGGGGCCAACGTCCTGACTTTC. J is TRBJ2-6 and V is TRBV6-1, with 9 bases matching TRBD1. The ends lost 2 bases at V and 1 base at J; junction bases unmatched: 6. The CDR3 has 18 residues. Germline CDR1 is MNHNS and CDR2 is SASEGT.

This chain uses TRBV24-1 with TRBJ2-1; TRBD2 matches at 11 bases. CDR3 length: 15 amino acids. V was pared by 6 bases and J by 6 bases, with 6 bases of the junction left unmatched. CDR1 is KGHDR and CDR2 is SFDVKD in the germline V gene. The CDR3 protein is CATSPRGTSGNEQFF. CDR3 bases: TGTGCCACCAGTCCGAGGGGGACTAGCGGCAATGAGCAGTTCTTC.

This clone appeared many times. The chain recombines TRBV4-1 with TRBJ1-1, with 11 nucleotides matching TRBD1. This CDR3 is 17 amino acids long. Germline V CDR1 and CDR2: MGHRA, YSYEKL. V lost 1 base to trimming and J lost 6 bases; unmatched junction nucleotides: 10. The chain's CDR3 is CASSQGTGGVLGSEAFF. The CDR3 DNA sequence: TGCGCCAGCAGCCAAGGGACAGGGGGCGTTTTGGGTTCTGAAGCTTTCTTT.

In the case of this clone: At one end the junction does not follow the germline gene, possibly because of a read error. This chain uses TRBV3-1 with TRBJ1-4; 7 nucleotides agree with TRBD1. The length of the CDR3 is 15 residues. Germline loops: CDR1 LGHDT, CDR2 YNNKEL (reference sequence). CDR3 in DNA: TGTGTCAGCAGCCGACAGGGTGTAGTCAATGAAAAACTGTTTTTT. Protein product: CVSSRQGVVNEKLFF. Looking up the rest from reference TRBV3-1 and TRBJ1-4 gives the full variable domain: DTAVSQTPKYLVTQMGNDKSIKCEQNLGHDTMYWYKQDSKKFLKIMFSYNNKELIINETVPNRFSPKSPDKAHLNLHINSLELGDSAVYFCVSSRQGVVNEKLFFGSGTQLSVL.

In this sample, this clone turned up many times. J is TRBJ2-7 and V is TRBV20-1; 9 bases are shared with TRBD2. Germline CDR1 DFQATT, CDR2 SNEGSKA (reference sequence). Losses at the gene ends were 1 base for V and 3 bases for J; bases not matched to a gene: 4. This CDR3 is 14 amino acids long. The CDR3 DNA reads as TGCAGTGCTAGAGCGCCACTAGCGGGCTACGAGCAGTACTTC. Its protein product is CSARAPLAGYEQYF.

This clone was observed at least ten times. The CDR3 loop reads CASRAGQTYTEAFF. The CDR3 DNA reads as TGTGCCAGCAGAGCGGGACAGACGTACACTGAAGCTTTCTTT. The chain combines TRBV2 with TRBJ1-1; 7 positions agree with TRBD1. This CDR3 comprises 14 residues. The germline CDR1 and CDR2 sequences are SNHLY and FYNNEI. J lost 3 bases, V lost 6 bases, and 7 bases had no gene match.